The 22 T cell receptor beta chains in this list originate from one sample, sequenced in a study of cytomegalovirus exposure and HLA in healthy donors. PCR employed 60 Vbeta and 13 Jbeta primers. Sequenced by immunoSEQ multiplex PCR; TCRdb stores in-frame clones only, minus some. The table records about 140,000 clones, around 80% of them present only once. The sequencing sample was made of PBMCs. Source of these receptors: a man aged 25-45 years in good health and CMV-seronegative.

The chain joins TRBV7-9 to TRBJ2-3; D uncertain. Trimming cost V 4 bases and J 4 bases, with 12 bases left between them. The CDR3 loop spans 14 amino acids. The germline V gene has CDR1 SEHNR and CDR2 FQNEAQ (reference sequence). In DNA form, the CDR3 reads TGTGCCAGCAGCTATACCCCAACTGCAGATACGCAGTATTTT. This gives the protein CASSYTPTADTQYF.

This clone was counted a single time. This chain joins TRBV27 and TRBJ2-1, with D possibly TRBD2 on 6 matching bases. Per germline, CDR1 MNHEY and CDR2 SMNVEV (reference sequence). Trimming cost V 4 bases and J 1 base, with 11 bases left between them. The CDR3 is 15 amino acids. The CDR3 loop is CASSWGVGSYNEQFF. The CDR3 region has the DNA TGTGCCAGCAGTTGGGGGGTAGGTTCCTACAATGAGCAGTTCTTC.

This clone was counted once. CDR3 loop: CAISGVAGGTDTQYF. CDR3 in DNA: TGTGCCATCAGTGGGGTAGCGGGGGGCACAGATACGCAGTATTTT. This chain links TRBV10-3 with TRBJ2-3; 9 bases fit TRBD2. The CDR3 consists of 15 residues. V lost 4 bases, J lost 1 base, and 3 bases stayed unmatched. Germline values: CDR1 ENHRY, CDR2 SYGVKD.

Notes on this clone: A much bigger clone sits one base away, suggesting this may be a read error. Other DNA sequences in this specimen translate into the identical CDR3. This sequence joins TRBV4-1 and TRBJ2-3; 8 nucleotides align to TRBD2. This CDR3 is built from 15 residues. Trimming took 1 base from V and 2 from J; bases not matched to a gene: 2. Per germline, CDR1 MGHRA and CDR2 YSYEKL. This CDR3 is CASSQAGGPTDTQYF. CDR3 coding DNA: TGCGCCAGCAGCCAAGCGGGAGGGCCCACAGATACGCAGTATTTT.

This sequence joins TRBV10-3 and TRBJ1-2, with D perhaps TRBD1 (5 bases). The germline V and J ends were trimmed by 7 bases and 3 bases, with 12 bases remaining between them. Per the germline V gene, CDR1 is ENHRY and CDR2 is SYGVKD. The CDR3 has 13 residues. The CDR3: CAITVRADYGYTF. DNA of the CDR3: TGTGCCATCACCGTCAGGGCTGACTATGGCTACACCTTC.

The chain is built from TRBV19 and TRBJ1-5; 7 bases agree with TRBD1. The CDR3 spans 15 residues. The V and J ends lost 6 bases and 1 base, in that order; junction bases with no gene match: 6. Germline-derived CDR1 and CDR2 are LNHDA and SQIVND (reference sequence). CDR3 region: CASRPGGRSNQPQHF. The DNA for the CDR3 is TGTGCCAGTAGGCCAGGGGGGAGGAGCAATCAGCCCCAGCATTTT.

V gene TRBV28 combines with J gene TRBJ1-2; D gene unclear. Germline V lookup: CDR1 MDHEN, CDR2 SYDVKM. The CDR3 length is 14 residues. Trimming pared 7 bases from V and 5 bases from J, leaving 17 bases between. CDR3 sequence reads: CASNGHPTGYGYTF. The CDR3 DNA reads as TGTGCCAGCAATGGGCACCCCACGGGGTATGGCTACACCTTC.

The table lists this clone with a few counts. V gene TRBV18 combines with J gene TRBJ1-5; D uncertain. CDR1 is KGHSH, CDR2 LQKENI, per germline. The CDR3 has 12 amino acids. Trimming shortened V by 3 bases and J by 3 bases, and 3 bases separated the two germline ends. The CDR3 loop reads CASSPANQPQHF. The DNA of the CDR3 is TGTGCCAGCTCACCGGCCAATCAGCCCCAGCATTTT. Complete variable domain (other parts from reference TRBV18 and TRBJ1-5): NAGVMQNPRHLVRRRGQEARLRCSPMKGHSHVYWYRQLPEEGLKFMVYLQKENIIDESGMPKERFSAEFPKEGPSILRIQQVVRGDSAAYFCASSPANQPQHFGDGTRLSIL.

The rearrangement links TRBV28 to TRBJ2-1; TRBD2 matches at 12 bases. J was trimmed by 3 bases and V by 4 bases; bases with no gene match: 4. The CDR3 extends over 16 amino acids. Germline CDR1 reads MDHEN; CDR2 reads SYDVKM. The CDR3 DNA follows: TGTGCCAGCAGTTCGCTGACTAGCGGGAGCTACAATGAGCAGTTCTTC. Translation gives CASSSLTSGSYNEQFF.

This clone has only a few counts. This probably arose from a read error, given a far larger clone one base away. The chain couples TRBV6-4 to TRBJ2-3, with 10 bases identical to TRBD2. This CDR3 is 15 amino acids long. V shed 2 bases, J shed 1 base, and the junction held 0 bases outside the gene matches. Germline V gene sequence: CDR1 MRHNA, CDR2 SNTAGT. The DNA for the CDR3 is TGTGCCAGCAGTGACACTAGCGGGGGCACAGATACGCAGTATTTT. This encodes CASSDTSGGTDTQYF.

The CDR3 spells CAWSKGAGAYEQYF. CDR3 nucleotide sequence: TGTGCCTGGAGTAAAGGGGCGGGAGCCTACGAGCAGTACTTC. V and J are TRBV30 and TRBJ2-5, with TRBD2 matching over 7 bases. The J call may be incorrect, as the DNA end agrees better with TRBJ2-7. In germline, CDR1 is GTSNPN, CDR2 SVGIG (reference sequence). The CDR3 has 14 amino acids.

The chain employs TRBV30 and TRBJ2-7; 9 bases map to TRBD2. Trimming cost V 2 bases and J 2 bases; bases outside gene matches: 4. Germline V lookup: CDR1 GTSNPN, CDR2 SVGIG (reference sequence). The CDR3 is 14 amino acids. The DNA of the CDR3 is TGTGCCTGGAGTCGGGGGACTAGCCCCTACGAGCAGTACTTC. It encodes CAWSRGTSPYEQYF.

V gene TRBV6-5 combines with J gene TRBJ1-5; tentative D call: TRBD1 (5 bases). The V gene's germline CDR1 is MNHEY and CDR2 SVGAGI. V was clipped by 6 bases and J by 0 bases, with 9 bases between them. This CDR3 comprises 14 residues. The CDR3 region has the DNA TGTGCCAGCAGCTTCAGGGTTAGCAATCAGCCCCAGCATTTT. Translated: CASSFRVSNQPQHF.

This clone came up once. V and J are TRBV7-2 and TRBJ2-3, with 7 bases identical to TRBD2. After removal of 3 bases from V and 3 bases from J, the junction contained 6 bases not matched to a gene. Germline loops: CDR1 SGHTA, CDR2 FQGNSA. The CDR3 is 15 residues long. This CDR3 reads CASSFGLDRTDTQYF. The CDR3 DNA reads as TGTGCCAGCAGCTTCGGACTAGATCGTACAGATACGCAGTATTTT.

This clone was seen only once. This sequence joins TRBV5-4 and TRBJ2-1, with TRBD2 matching 9 bases. Germline-derived CDR1 and CDR2 are SGHNT and YYREEE (reference sequence). V was pared by 0 bases and J by 4 bases, with 5 bases of the junction left unmatched. This CDR3 spans 16 amino acids. This CDR3 reads CASSLDLAGPYNEQFF. The CDR3 bases are TGTGCCAGCAGCTTGGATCTAGCGGGACCTTACAATGAGCAGTTCTTC.

CDR3 residues: CASSSPGLAIGSYNEQFF. The DNA of the CDR3 is TGTGCCAGCAGCTCCCCGGGACTAGCGATAGGCTCCTACAATGAGCAGTTCTTC. The chain joins TRBV7-8 to TRBJ2-1, with 10 positions matching TRBD2. This CDR3 has 18 amino acids. V dropped 4 bases and J dropped 0; count of bases not matched to a gene: 9. Germline V gene data show CDR1 as SGHVS and CDR2 as FQNEAQ.

The chain links TRBV7-7 to TRBJ2-7, with 10 nucleotides matching TRBD2. CDR3 length: 13 residues. Trimming removed 6 bases from V and 5 bases from J; junction bases left unmatched: 4. The germline V gene encodes CDR1 SSHAT and CDR2 FNYEAQ (reference sequence). CDR3 DNA: TGTGCCAGCAGTTTGGGACTAGCGAACGAGCAGTACTTC. Translating gives CASSLGLANEQYF. Together with reference TRBV7-7 and TRBJ2-7, the CDR3 gives the full variable domain: GAGVSQSPRYKVTKRGQDVTLRCDPISSHATLYWYQQALGQGPEFLTYFNYEAQPDKSGLPSDRFSAERPEGSISTLTIQRTEQRDSAMYRCASSLGLANEQYFGPGTRLTVT.

The chain carries TRBV6-1 and TRBJ1-5, with TRBD1 matching 7 bases. Germline V gives CDR1 MNHNS, CDR2 SASEGT. The CDR3 extends over 13 amino acids. The J segment lost 3 bases and the V segment lost 7 bases, leaving 3 bases of the junction unmatched. CDR3 loop: CASKGQHNQPQHF. The CDR3 DNA is TGTGCCAGCAAGGGACAGCACAATCAGCCCCAGCATTTT.

V usage is TRBV28 and J usage is TRBJ1-2; D ambiguous. CDR3 length: 16 residues. The germline V gene has CDR1 MDHEN and CDR2 SYDVKM. Trimming took 1 base from V and 7 from J, leaving 19 bases between them. The CDR3 sequence is CASSLLGSGRSGGYTF. The CDR3 DNA sequence: TGTGCCAGCAGTTTATTGGGATCGGGGAGAAGTGGTGGCTACACCTTC.

The genes are TRBV10-2 and TRBJ2-7, with a tentative D call TRBD1 (5 bases). This CDR3 has 14 residues. From germline, CDR1 is WSHSY and CDR2 SAAADI. The V end was cut by 5 bases, the J end by 1 base, with 12 bases between. CDR3 in amino acids: CASSPDSGSYEQYF. CDR3 coding DNA: TGCGCCAGCAGTCCCGATTCAGGGTCCTACGAGCAGTACTTC.

The chain recombines TRBV28 with TRBJ2-7, with TRBD2 as a possible D gene (7 bases). The CDR3 consists of 14 residues. V was shortened by 2 bases and J by 2 bases, with 10 bases between the two germline ends. CDR1 is MDHEN, CDR2 SYDVKM, per germline. This chain's CDR3 is CASSLEGGTYEQYF. DNA for the CDR3: TGTGCCAGCAGTTTAGAGGGGGGGACCTACGAGCAGTACTTC.

Turning to this clone: Sequence at one end of the junction differs from germline and may be a read error. The chain joins TRBV7-9 to TRBJ2-1, with TRBD2 matching over 13 bases. CDR1 is SEHNR, CDR2 FQNEAQ, per germline (reference sequence). The CDR3 is 14 residues long. The CDR3 DNA reads as TGTTCCAGCCAAGGACTAGCGGGAGACCATGAGCAGTTCTTC. Translated: CSSQGLAGDHEQFF.